The rows below give T cell receptor beta chains drawn from one sample of a study of neurological immune-mediated disorders. Using its own MiXCR run on the 5' RACE reads, TCRdb lists one record per CDR3 protein. This sample has some 35,000 distinct CDR3 sequences, with under 14% found just once. The specimen sequenced was CD4+ T cells from blood. Source of these receptors: a woman between 25 and 40 years old with HTLV-1-associated myelopathy (HAM/TSP). Each CDR3 is given with its conserved first and last residue. A D gene is named only where the DNA matches it firmly. Clone size is not always given. Where it is, it says once, few, many or a class for expanded clones.

j_gene	abundance	v_gene	d_gene	len	CDR3aa	CDR3nt
TRBJ1-1	many	TRBV7-9	.	19	CASSLVSPMGIEGNTEAFF	TGTGCCAGCAGCTTAGTTTCCCCGATGGGTATTGAGGGAAACACTGAAGCTTTCTTT
TRBJ2-7	many	TRBV5-1	.	19	CASSLVVFGVQGRRDEQYF	TGCGCCAGCAGCTTGGTGGTCTTTGGGGTACAGGGTAGAAGGGACGAGCAGTACTTC
TRBJ2-3	many	TRBV24-1	TRBD2	16	CATSESSGGAPDTQYF	TGTGCCACCAGTGAATCTAGCGGGGGGGCCCCAGATACGCAGTATTTT
TRBJ1-1	many	TRBV2	.	14	CASSDTGRNTEAFF	TGTGCCAGCAGTGACACAGGAAGGAACACTGAAGCTTTCTTT
TRBJ2-1	many	TRBV7-8	.	16	CASSLISLVRYNEQFF	TGTGCCAGCAGCTTAATATCCCTGGTCAGGTACAATGAGCAGTTCTTC
TRBJ2-2	many	TRBV5-1	.	15	CASSLRVANTGELFF	TGCGCCAGCAGCTTGAGGGTCGCGAACACCGGGGAGCTGTTTTTT
TRBJ2-1	many	TRBV29-1	TRBD1	12	CSVDARGRAQFF	TGCAGCGTTGACGCCAGGGGGCGCGCGCAGTTCTTC
TRBJ2-7	many	TRBV10-3	TRBD1	13	CAISAGTGDEQYF	TGTGCCATCAGTGCTGGGACAGGGGACGAGCAGTACTTC
TRBJ2-3	many	TRBV10-3	TRBD2	16	CAISELRGGLSDTQYF	TGTGCCATCAGTGAGCTCCGGGGGGGGCTGTCAGATACGCAGTATTTT
TRBJ2-4	many	TRBV2	.	15	CASERVLAGSNIQYF	TGTGCCAGCGAGAGAGTTCTTGCGGGGTCAAACATTCAGTACTTC
TRBJ2-1	.	TRBV10-3	TRBD2	15	CAISESLLANNEQFF	TGTGCCATCAGTGAGTCGTTACTAGCGAACAATGAGCAGTTCTTC
TRBJ2-5	many	TRBV7-9	.	13	CASSFSGGETQYF	TGTGCCAGCAGCTTTTCCGGGGGAGAGACCCAGTACTTC
TRBJ2-3	many	TRBV12-3/TRBV12-4	.	15	CASSFNGEVADTQYF	TGTGCCAGCAGCTTTAACGGGGAAGTTGCAGATACGCAGTATTTT
TRBJ1-6	many	TRBV20-1	.	18	CSATPSEGVGRGLAPLHF	TGCAGTGCTACTCCCTCGGAGGGGGTTGGAAGGGGCCTAGCACCCCTCCACTTT
TRBJ1-2	many	TRBV20-1	.	13	CSAEQTANYGYTF	TGCAGTGCGGAACAAACAGCTAACTATGGCTACACCTTC
TRBJ2-7	.	TRBV7-9	TRBD2	17	CASSLAPSPSGVREQYF	TGTGCCAGCAGCTTAGCACCGTCGCCTAGCGGGGTTCGAGAGCAGTACTTC
TRBJ2-7	many	TRBV6-5	TRBD1	15	CASSTRDRGSYEQYF	TGTGCCAGCAGCACCCGGGACAGGGGGTCGTACGAGCAGTACTTC
TRBJ2-2	.	TRBV18	.	15	CASSPSIGNTGELFF	TGTGCCAGCTCACCATCTATAGGGAACACCGGGGAGCTGTTTTTT
TRBJ2-1	many	TRBV20-1	TRBD2	14	CSARGTSGVSEQFF	TGCAGTGCCCGGGGGACTAGCGGGGTGAGTGAGCAGTTCTTC
TRBJ2-3	many	TRBV19	.	14	CASSIQEGRDTQYF	TGTGCCAGTAGTATCCAGGAGGGCAGGGATACGCAGTATTTT
TRBJ1-1	many	TRBV4-1	.	16	CASSQVPSVLNTEAFF	TGCGCCAGCAGCCAAGTCCCTAGCGTTCTGAACACTGAAGCTTTCTTT
TRBJ1-4	many	TRBV2	.	15	CASSEGGRANEKLFF	TGTGCCAGCAGTGAAGGGGGGAGGGCTAATGAAAAACTGTTTTTT
TRBJ2-1	many	TRBV6-5	TRBD1	15	CASSPGTGHYNEQFF	TGTGCCAGCAGTCCCGGGACAGGACACTACAATGAGCAGTTCTTC
TRBJ2-7	many	TRBV10-3	TRBD1	15	CAISDQGQGIYEQYF	TGTGCCATCAGTGACCAAGGACAGGGTATCTACGAGCAGTACTTC
TRBJ1-3	many	TRBV12-3/TRBV12-4	.	17	CASSRDIDRLSGNTIYF	TGTGCCAGCAGCCGCGACATCGACAGGCTCTCTGGAAACACCATATATTTT
TRBJ2-7	many	TRBV20-1	TRBD1	15	CSARSWTGAPYEQYF	TGCAGTGCTAGATCCTGGACAGGGGCCCCCTACGAGCAGTACTTC
TRBJ1-1	many	TRBV6-6	.	14	CASSNADMNTEAFF	TGTGCCAGCAGTAACGCGGACATGAACACTGAAGCTTTCTTT
TRBJ2-7	.	TRBV5-1	.	15	CASSPRATDSYEQYF	TGCGCCAGCAGCCCCAGGGCGACAGACTCCTACGAGCAGTACTTC
TRBJ1-3	many	TRBV5-1	.	16	CASSLAGTLSGNTIYF	TGCGCCAGCAGCTTGGCGGGGACCCTCTCTGGAAACACCATATATTTT
TRBJ2-3	many	TRBV20-1	TRBD2	17	CSAMSASGGASIYTQYF	TGCAGTGCTATGTCGGCTAGCGGGGGGGCTTCCATCTATACGCAGTATTTT
TRBJ1-3	many	TRBV7-2	.	17	CASSPIRQGRNGNTIYF	TGTGCCAGCAGCCCCATCCGGCAGGGACGAAATGGAAACACCATATATTTT
TRBJ2-1	many	TRBV5-1	TRBD1	14	CASSPPGTGGEQFF	TGCGCCAGCAGCCCTCCCGGGACAGGGGGCGAGCAGTTCTTC
TRBJ1-1	many	TRBV10-1	.	15	CASSVGWPGNTEAFF	TGCGCCAGCAGTGTGGGTTGGCCTGGGAACACTGAAGCTTTCTTT
TRBJ1-2	many	TRBV5-6	.	15	CASSSPLGSGYGYTF	TGTGCCAGCAGCTCCCCCCTTGGTTCCGGCTATGGCTACACCTTC
TRBJ1-2	many	TRBV5-8	.	13	CASSLTNAGGYTF	TGTGCCAGCAGCTTGACAAATGCGGGTGGCTACACCTTC
TRBJ2-5	.	TRBV12-3/TRBV12-4	.	14	CASSPSRGEGAQYF	TGTGCCAGCAGTCCTAGCAGGGGAGAGGGGGCCCAGTACTTC
TRBJ1-1	many	TRBV20-1	TRBD1	14	CSTFPGQVLTEAFF	TGCAGTACATTCCCGGGACAGGTGCTCACTGAAGCTTTCTTT
TRBJ2-4	medium-sized	TRBV20-1	.	14	CSARASGQRRLQYF	TGCAGTGCTAGAGCTTCGGGACAAAGACGACTTCAGTACTTC
TRBJ1-1	many	TRBV5-1	.	14	CASSGQGLGTEAFF	TGCGCCAGCAGCGGGCAAGGGCTTGGAACTGAAGCTTTCTTT
TRBJ2-4	many	TRBV4-1	TRBD1	16	CASSQDRGPDKNIQYF	TGCGCCAGCAGCCAAGACAGGGGGCCAGACAAAAACATTCAGTACTTC
TRBJ1-1	many	TRBV20-1	.	13	CSARDEMNTEAFF	TGCAGTGCTAGAGATGAAATGAACACTGAAGCTTTCTTT
TRBJ2-3	many	TRBV20-1	TRBD1	16	CSASTGVRLNTDTQYF	TGCAGTGCTAGTACAGGGGTCCGGCTGAACACAGATACGCAGTATTTT
TRBJ2-1	many	TRBV6-1	.	17	CASSPQPAPSSYNEQFF	TGTGCCAGCAGTCCACAACCCGCGCCGAGCTCCTACAATGAGCAGTTCTTC
TRBJ2-7	many	TRBV29-1	.	13	CSGGGQGFHEQYF	TGCAGCGGGGGAGGGCAGGGGTTCCACGAGCAGTACTTC
TRBJ2-3	many	TRBV5-1	.	13	CASSFLLTDTQYF	TGCGCCAGCAGCTTCCTCCTCACAGATACGCAGTATTTT